The present T cell receptor beta chain was sequenced within a study of blood T cell repertoires in COVID-19. Study in general: The study drew acute and convalescent COVID-19 samples from the United States, Italy and Spain.

Recovered participants had two consecutive negative NP/OP PCR tests, healthcare professional clearance, or symptom resolution. TCRdb keeps only in-frame clones here, not all; method: immunoSEQ multiplex PCR. Of roughly 250,000 clones listed, approximately 83% are singletons. There are a few counts of this clone. The CDR3 totals 13 residues. The V end was cut by 3 bases, the J end by 5 bases, with 10 bases between. The germline CDR1 and CDR2 sequences are KGHSH and LQKENI. The chain employs TRBV18 and TRBJ1-1; D is perhaps TRBD1 (5 bases). The sequenced sample was PBMCs or T cells enriched from blood (not recorded which). This sequence was found in a woman aged 25 to 39 who had recovered from COVID-19. The CDR3 sequence: CASSPFRDTEAFF. The CDR3 nucleotides read TGTGCCAGCTCACCCTTCAGGGATACTGAAGCTTTCTTT.